This T cell receptor beta chain comes out of a study of blood T cell repertoires in COVID-19. Study as a whole: Samples came from the United States, Italy and Spain, spanning acute and convalescent COVID-19. Sources were T cells, B-cell-depleted T cells, or PBMCs; the material itself was cDNA or gDNA.

Trimming shortened V by 1 base and J by 5 bases, and 20 bases separated the two germline ends. The CDR3 is made up of 17 amino acids. CDR1 LNHNV and CDR2 YYDKDF come from the germline V gene (reference sequence). In the original processing: Amplification from reference gene primers served as the basis for estimated nucleated cell counts. Clones were sequenced by immunoSEQ multiplex PCR, and TCRdb holds only the in-frame ones, with some missing. V and J calls and clone size come straight from that table; D and trimming were deduced from the DNA. The sample holds about 380,000 clones; 90% are singletons and the top ten take 6.5% to 7%.

Specimen: peripheral blood. The TCR originated in a man aged 18 to 30 with active or convalescent COVID-19. This chain connects TRBV15 to TRBJ1-2; D is perhaps TRBD1 (6 bases). The CDR3 sequence: CATSRGDQTGLGYGYTF. In DNA form, the CDR3 reads TGTGCCACCAGCAGAGGGGACCAGACAGGATTGGGGTATGGCTACACCTTC.